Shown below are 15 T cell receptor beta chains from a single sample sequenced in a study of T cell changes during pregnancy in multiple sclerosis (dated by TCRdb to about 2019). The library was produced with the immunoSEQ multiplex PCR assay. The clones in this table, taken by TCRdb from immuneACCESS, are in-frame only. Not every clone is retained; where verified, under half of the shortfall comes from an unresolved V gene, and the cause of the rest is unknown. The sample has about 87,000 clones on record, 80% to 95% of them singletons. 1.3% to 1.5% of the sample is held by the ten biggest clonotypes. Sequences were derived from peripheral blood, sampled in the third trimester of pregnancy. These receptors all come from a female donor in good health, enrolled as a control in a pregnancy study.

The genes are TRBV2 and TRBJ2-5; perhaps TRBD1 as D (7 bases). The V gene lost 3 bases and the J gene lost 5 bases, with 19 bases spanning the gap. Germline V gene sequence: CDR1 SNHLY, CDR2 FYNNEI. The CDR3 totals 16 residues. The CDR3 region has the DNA TGTGCCAGCAGTGACGGCGCGCCAGGGGGAGGCGAGACCCAGTACTTC. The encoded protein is CASSDGAPGGGETQYF.

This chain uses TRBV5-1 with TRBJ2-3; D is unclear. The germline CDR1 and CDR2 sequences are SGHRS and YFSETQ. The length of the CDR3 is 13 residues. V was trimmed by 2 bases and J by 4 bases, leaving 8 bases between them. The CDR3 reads CASSFIGADTQYF. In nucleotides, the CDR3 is TGCGCCAGCAGCTTTATCGGAGCAGATACGCAGTATTTT.

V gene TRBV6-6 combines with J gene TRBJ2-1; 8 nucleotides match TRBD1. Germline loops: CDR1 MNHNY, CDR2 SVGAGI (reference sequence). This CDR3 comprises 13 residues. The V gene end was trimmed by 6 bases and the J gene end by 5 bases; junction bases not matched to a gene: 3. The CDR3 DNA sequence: TGTGCCAGCAGATGGACAGGGAACAATGAGCAGTTCTTC. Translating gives CASRWTGNNEQFF.

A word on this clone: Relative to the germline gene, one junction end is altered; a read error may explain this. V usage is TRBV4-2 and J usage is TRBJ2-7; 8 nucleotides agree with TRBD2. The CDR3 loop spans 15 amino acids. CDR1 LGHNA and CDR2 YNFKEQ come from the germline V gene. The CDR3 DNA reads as TGTGCCAGCAGCCAACCAGCGGGAGCCTCCAACGAGCAGTACTTC. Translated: CASSQPAGASNEQYF.

The CDR3 protein is CASSLRDFLGDPGYTF. Written as DNA, the CDR3 is TGTGCCAGTAGTCTGCGGGACTTCCTAGGGGACCCAGGCTACACCTTC. The genes are TRBV19 and TRBJ1-2; the D gene is possibly TRBD1 (5 bases). Trimming pared 5 bases from V and 8 bases from J, leaving 24 bases between. The CDR3 is 16 residues long. In germline, CDR1 is LNHDA, CDR2 SQIVND (reference sequence).

CDR3 sequence reads: CASSSRTSGISETQYF. The CDR3 nucleotides read TGTGCCAGCAGTTCCCGGACTAGCGGGATCTCAGAGACCCAGTACTTC. This sequence joins TRBV28 and TRBJ2-5; 12 bases align to TRBD2. This CDR3 spans 16 amino acids. Germline V gives CDR1 MDHEN, CDR2 SYDVKM. Unmatched junction bases numbered 7, after V lost 4 bases and J lost 4 bases.

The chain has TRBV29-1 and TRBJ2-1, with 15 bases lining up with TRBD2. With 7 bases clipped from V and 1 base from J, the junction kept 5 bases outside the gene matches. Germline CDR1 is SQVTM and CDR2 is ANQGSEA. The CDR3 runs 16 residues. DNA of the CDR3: TGCAGCGGACAAGGGACTAGCGGGAGGTCCTACAATGAGCAGTTCTTC. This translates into CSGQGTSGRSYNEQFF.

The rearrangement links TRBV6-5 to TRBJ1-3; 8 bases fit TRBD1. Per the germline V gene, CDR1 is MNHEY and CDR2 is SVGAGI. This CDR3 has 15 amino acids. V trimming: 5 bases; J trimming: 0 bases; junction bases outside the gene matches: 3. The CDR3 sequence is CASSRGQASGNTIYF. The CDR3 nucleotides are TGTGCCAGCAGTCGGGGACAGGCCTCTGGAAACACCATATATTTT.

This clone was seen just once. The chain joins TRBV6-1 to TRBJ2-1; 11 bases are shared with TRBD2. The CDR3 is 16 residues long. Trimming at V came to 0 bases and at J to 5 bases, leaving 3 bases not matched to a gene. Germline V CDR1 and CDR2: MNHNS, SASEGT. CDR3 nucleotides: TGTGCCAGCAGTGAAGCTTTGACTAGCGGGAACAATGAGCAGTTCTTC. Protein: CASSEALTSGNNEQFF.

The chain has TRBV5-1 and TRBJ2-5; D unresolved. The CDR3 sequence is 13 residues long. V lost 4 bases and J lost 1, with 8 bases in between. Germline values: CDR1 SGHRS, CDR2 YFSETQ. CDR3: CASSREVQETQYF. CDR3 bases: TGCGCCAGCAGCAGAGAAGTCCAAGAGACCCAGTACTTC.

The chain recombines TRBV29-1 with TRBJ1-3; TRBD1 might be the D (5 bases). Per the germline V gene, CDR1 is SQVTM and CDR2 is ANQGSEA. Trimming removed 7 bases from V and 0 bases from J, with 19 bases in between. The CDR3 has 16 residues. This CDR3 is CSAIPGGTNSGNTIYF. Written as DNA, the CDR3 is TGCAGCGCAATCCCGGGGGGGACTAACTCTGGAAACACCATATATTTT. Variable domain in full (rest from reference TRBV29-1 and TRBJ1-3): SAVISQKPSRDICQRGTSLTIQCQVDSQVTMMFWYRQQPGQSLTLIATANQGSEATYESGFVIDKFPISRPNLTFSTLTVSNMSPEDSSIYLCSAIPGGTNSGNTIYFGEGSWLTVV.

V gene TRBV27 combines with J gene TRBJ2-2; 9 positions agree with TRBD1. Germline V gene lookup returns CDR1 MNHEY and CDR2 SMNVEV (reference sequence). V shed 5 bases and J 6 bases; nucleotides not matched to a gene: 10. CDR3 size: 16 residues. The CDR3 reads CASSLRGTGNPGELFF. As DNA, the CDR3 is TGTGCCAGCAGTCTAAGGGGGACAGGGAATCCCGGGGAGCTGTTTTTT.

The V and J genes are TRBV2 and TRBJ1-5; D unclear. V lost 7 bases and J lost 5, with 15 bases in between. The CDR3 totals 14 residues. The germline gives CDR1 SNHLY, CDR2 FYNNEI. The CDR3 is CASNRFELDQPQHF. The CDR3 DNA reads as TGTGCCAGCAACCGGTTTGAGCTTGATCAGCCCCAGCATTTT.

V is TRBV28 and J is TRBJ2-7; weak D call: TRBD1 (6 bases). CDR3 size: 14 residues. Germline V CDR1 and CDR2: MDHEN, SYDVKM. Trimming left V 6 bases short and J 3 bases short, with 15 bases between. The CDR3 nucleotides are TGTGCCAGCAGACAACAGGGTAGGGACTACGAGCAGTACTTC. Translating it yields CASRQQGRDYEQYF. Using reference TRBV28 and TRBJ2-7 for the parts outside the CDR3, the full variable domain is DVKVTQSSRYLVKRTGEKVFLECVQDMDHENMFWYRQDPGLGLRLIYFSYDVKMKEKGDIPEGYSVSREKKERFSLILESASTNQTSMYLCASRQQGRDYEQYFGPGTRLTVT.

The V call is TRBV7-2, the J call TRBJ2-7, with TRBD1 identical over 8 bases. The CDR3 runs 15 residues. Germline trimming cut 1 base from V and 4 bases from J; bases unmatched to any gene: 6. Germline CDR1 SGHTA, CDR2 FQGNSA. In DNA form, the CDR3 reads TGTGCCAGCAGCTTAGGGACAGGGTATCGTTACGAGCAGTACTTC. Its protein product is CASSLGTGYRYEQYF.